This T cell receptor beta chain was retrieved from a study of T-cell memory formation after mild COVID-19. Overall study findings and caveats: Researchers found some responding clones in pre-infection memory, a sign that cross-reactive memory joined. Later expanders leaned toward CD4+, whereas clones contracting from day 15 to 85 were balanced CD4/CD8.

This CDR3 is built from 17 residues. With 0 bases clipped from V and 6 bases from J, the junction kept 9 bases outside the gene matches. Germline values: CDR1 MNHNY, CDR2 SVGAGI (reference sequence). TCRdb re-called the 5' RACE reads with MiXCR, one entry per CDR3 protein. This sample has around 500,000 distinct CDR3 sequences, with about 18% found just once. A few counts support this clonotype. Its antigen is undetermined. Input material: PBMCs or a T cell subset sorted from them (not recorded which). The TCR comes from an adult woman who had mild COVID-19 (a few samples of this study predate the infection). Cell type and time point are not known. This chain links TRBV6-6 with TRBJ1-5, with 9 bases matching TRBD1. The CDR3 DNA reads TGTGCCAGCAGTTACTCGAGTCCGGGACAGGGAAGTCAGCCCCAGCATTTT. It is translated as CASSYSSPGQGSQPQHF.